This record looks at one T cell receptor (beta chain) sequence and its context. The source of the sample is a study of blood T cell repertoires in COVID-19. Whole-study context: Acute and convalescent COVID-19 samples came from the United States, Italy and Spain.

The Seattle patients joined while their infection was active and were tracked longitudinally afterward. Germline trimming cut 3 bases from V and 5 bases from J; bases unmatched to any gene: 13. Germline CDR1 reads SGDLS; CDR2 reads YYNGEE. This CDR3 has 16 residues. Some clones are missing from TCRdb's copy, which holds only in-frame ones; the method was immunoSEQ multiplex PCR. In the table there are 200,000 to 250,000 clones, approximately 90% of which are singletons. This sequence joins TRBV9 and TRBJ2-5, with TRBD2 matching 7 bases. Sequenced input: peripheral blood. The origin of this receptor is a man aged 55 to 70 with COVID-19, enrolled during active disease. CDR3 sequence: CASSDQAGLGRETQYF. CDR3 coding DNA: TGTGCCAGCAGCGATCAAGCGGGACTCGGGCGGGAGACCCAGTACTTC.